The rows below give T cell receptor beta chains drawn from one sample of a study of cytomegalovirus exposure and HLA in healthy donors. The method was immunoSEQ multiplex PCR; TCRdb's version includes in-frame clones alone and lacks a portion of them. This sample has some 100,000 clones; about 75% occur once, and the top ten carry 8% to 13%. Sequencing input: PBMCs. These receptors were taken from a man aged 45-65 years in good health and CMV-seronegative. Each CDR3 is given without its conserved first and last residue. The order of the fields is clone size, J gene, V gene, CDR3 protein. The size field is filled for only some rows; it gives once, few, many or a size class.

-	TRBJ2-7	TRBV13	ASSPRRQGALEQY
-	TRBJ2-2	TRBV4-1	ASSQETMNTGELF
-	TRBJ2-6	TRBV6-1	ASSGERPLTGANVLT
few	TRBJ1-5	TRBV6-1	ASKGGDDQPQH
once	TRBJ2-5	TRBV5-1	ASSLRAGAVQETQY
-	TRBJ1-4	TRBV15	ATREQGAREKLF
-	TRBJ2-7	TRBV2	ASSAKGQGTYEQY
-	TRBJ2-7	TRBV27	ASSPGLGTLYEQY
-	TRBJ1-2	TRBV28	ATYGGQGGGYT
-	TRBJ2-3	TRBV9	ASSAGQVTDTQY
-	TRBJ2-7	TRBV5-1	ASRPGQGAFEQY
-	TRBJ1-4	TRBV2	ASSEAYTSEKLF
-	TRBJ2-7	TRBV5-1	ASSLLGLYEQY
-	TRBJ2-1	TRBV30	AWRLAGGPNRKNNEQF
-	TRBJ1-1	TRBV6-6	ASTGLNTEAF
-	TRBJ1-4	TRBV6-5	ASSRTANEKLF
once	TRBJ1-2	TRBV5-4	ASSGGQGKGYT
few	TRBJ2-7	TRBV7-9	ASSLVSSGEGEQY
-	TRBJ2-3	TRBV28	ASSLRGLAFGTDTQY
-	TRBJ2-7	TRBV6-1	ASSEVETGVREQY
-	TRBJ2-7	TRBV27	ASLLRQGAYEQY
-	TRBJ1-2	TRBV6-5	ASSQPGQGAF
-	TRBJ1-2	TRBV29-1	SVEGSRGREYGYT
few	TRBJ2-6	TRBV19	ASSFPGQGLFGANVLT
-	TRBJ2-5	TRBV6-1	ASSERSRAVGETQY
few	TRBJ2-2	TRBV18	ASSPPVKNTGELF
-	TRBJ2-5	TRBV7-8	ASSLDPAGGGETQY
-	TRBJ1-1	TRBV2	ASSGSRSRTGAYEAF
-	TRBJ2-7	TRBV5-1	ASSSTGTDPYEQY
-	TRBJ1-3	TRBV18	ASSPLGGEGNTIY
-	TRBJ1-5	TRBV18	ASSPTRDRDQPQH
-	TRBJ2-1	TRBV5-1	ASSLEPVTGNEQF
-	TRBJ2-1	TRBV5-1	ASSLSARGSYNEQF
-	TRBJ1-2	TRBV7-9	ASSLASAGVIFA
-	TRBJ1-4	TRBV15	ATSRVGAPQGEKLF
-	TRBJ2-5	TRBV19	ASSRGGIVTETQY
-	TRBJ2-3	TRBV7-2	ASSLGTGGFTDTQY
-	TRBJ2-3	TRBV18	ASSTGTTDTQY
-	TRBJ1-1	TRBV10-3	AISDRNTEAF